Sequencing of this T cell receptor (beta chain) was carried out in a study of PD-1 blockade in mismatch repair-deficient tumors. The table came from immunoSEQ multiplex PCR; TCRdb's copy has only in-frame clones and leaves some out. The table includes about 100,000 clones, over 75% detected once. With respect to this clone: Its target is unknown.

Study outcomes and limitations: Tumor-resident clones, often absent from pretreatment blood, expanded after pembrolizumab and then contracted.

This receptor was taken from an adult with mismatch repair-deficient cancer. The specimen comprised peripheral blood, sampled roughly 35 weeks after starting pembrolizumab.

The CDR3 spells CASGIPTWFLYF. As DNA, the CDR3 is TGTGCCAGCGGGATCCCGACTTGGTTTCTGTACTTC. This chain uses TRBV6-1 with TRBJ2-7, with unresolved D. V gave up 8 bases and J gave up 12 bases, with 20 bases separating them. Germline V lookup: CDR1 MNHNS, CDR2 SASEGT. The CDR3 sequence is 12 residues long.